These 30 T cell receptor beta chains originate from one sample sequenced in a study of CD8+CD57+ T cells in acquired aplastic anemia. CDR3 and TCR beta VDJ profiling relied on a genomic DNA template. One entry per CDR3 protein results from TCRdb running MiXCR on the reads. This sample carries some 170,000 distinct CDR3 sequences, more than 45% of them seen once, and the ten largest clones take approximately 1%. The patients chosen for sequencing had shown expansion of CD8+CD57+ cells (detected by flow cytometry). The source material was sorted CD4+, CD8+, or CD8+CD57+ T cells (not recorded which) from PBMCs. These receptors all come from a human donor with aplastic anemia.

The sample holds many counts of this clonotype. The chain carries TRBV13 and TRBJ2-7, with 11 bases aligning to TRBD2. The germline V gene has CDR1 PRHDT and CDR2 FYEKMQ (reference sequence). The CDR3 has 14 residues. V was clipped by 5 bases and J by 4 bases; unmatched bases: 4. CDR3 amino acids: CASSLGTSGYEQYF. CDR3 in DNA: TGTGCCAGCAGCCTGGGGACTAGCGGATACGAGCAGTACTTC.

This clonotype was seen repeatedly, ten times or more. Germline and junction disagree at one end, which may indicate a read error. The V and J genes are TRBV7-2 and TRBJ2-7; D unclear. The CDR3 is 15 amino acids. CDR1 is SGHTA and CDR2 is FQGNSA in the germline V gene. CDR3 sequence reads: CASSLAPSVEYGQYF. As DNA, the CDR3 is TGTGCCAGCAGCTTAGCTCCGTCGGTGGAGTACGGGCAGTACTTC.

In this sample, this clonotype turned up many times. The chain recombines TRBV5-4 with TRBJ2-7; tentatively, D is TRBD1 (6 bases). Germline loops: CDR1 SGHNT, CDR2 YYREEE (reference sequence). Trimming removed 4 bases from V and 3 bases from J, with 20 bases in between. The CDR3 extends over 16 amino acids. The CDR3 nucleotides read TGTGCCAGCAGCAAAACCTCAGGGGTCTATATCTACGAGCAGTACTTC. Amino acids: CASSKTSGVYIYEQYF.

V is TRBV20-1 and J is TRBJ1-4; D uncertain. Trimming took off 3 bases at V and 0 bases at J, with 5 bases between the two ends. Germline CDR1 is DFQATT and CDR2 is SNEGSKA (reference sequence). This CDR3 has 13 amino acids. CDR3 protein: CSARDTTNEKLFF. DNA of the CDR3: TGCAGTGCTAGGGATACAACTAATGAAAAACTGTTTTTT.

This clonotype was seen a handful of times. V gene TRBV7-8 combines with J gene TRBJ1-1; D gene unclear. V was clipped by 7 bases and J by 1 base, with 10 bases between them. The germline CDR1 and CDR2 sequences are SGHVS and FQNEAQ. CDR3 length: 13 residues. The CDR3 nucleotides read TGTGCCAGCATGGGGAGGTGGAACACTGAAGCTTTCTTT. It is translated as CASMGRWNTEAFF.

This clonotype was seen a single time. The chain couples TRBV19 to TRBJ2-6; 9 bases agree with TRBD1. The CDR3 contains 16 residues. J gave up 2 bases and V 7 bases, and 6 bases lay outside the gene matches. Per germline, CDR1 LNHDA and CDR2 SQIVND (reference sequence). The CDR3 reads CASTGQGGTGANVLTF. The CDR3 nucleotides are TGTGCCAGTACGGGACAGGGAGGAACTGGGGCCAACGTCCTGACTTTC.

The chain uses TRBV24-1 and TRBJ2-7; tentatively, D is TRBD1 (5 bases). The CDR3 sequence is 14 residues long. V shed 3 bases and J shed 4 bases, with 12 bases lying between them. Looked up from germline, CDR1 is KGHDR and CDR2 is SFDVKD. The CDR3, as DNA: TGTGCCACCAGTGATCCAGGGTTGGGGTACGAGCAGTACTTC. It is translated as CATSDPGLGYEQYF.

This clonotype was recorded at least ten times. The chain's CDR3 is CASSEQGDEQFF. Here the CDR3 DNA reads TGTGCCAGCAGCGAACAGGGAGATGAGCAGTTCTTC. J is TRBJ2-1 and V is TRBV6-1, with a possible D match to TRBD1 (6 bases). CDR3 size: 12 residues. The germline V and J ends were trimmed by 6 bases and 8 bases, with 11 bases remaining between them. Germline V lookup: CDR1 MNHNS, CDR2 SASEGT.

This clonotype was seen repeatedly, ten times or more. The chain links TRBV20-1 to TRBJ1-5; the match to TRBD1 covers 9 bases. J was trimmed by 5 bases and V by 6 bases; bases with no gene match: 5. CDR3 length equals 13 residues. Per germline, CDR1 DFQATT and CDR2 SNEGSKA (reference sequence). The DNA for the CDR3 is TGCAGTGCAAGACAGGGGGTGGATCAGCCCCAGCATTTT. Translating gives CSARQGVDQPQHF.

This chain joins TRBV19 and TRBJ1-1; D gene unclear. V was trimmed by 2 bases and J by 1 base, leaving 8 bases between them. CDR1 is LNHDA and CDR2 is SQIVND in the germline V gene (reference sequence). This CDR3 is built from 14 residues. This CDR3 is CASSITTPNTEAFF. In nucleotides, the CDR3 is TGTGCCAGTAGTATAACGACTCCGAACACTGAAGCTTTCTTT.

The J gene is TRBJ2-5, the V gene TRBV11-2, with D possibly called TRBD1 or TRBD2 (6 bases each). There are 13 residues in the CDR3. Germline V gene sequence: CDR1 SGHAT, CDR2 FQNNGV. V lost 3 bases and J lost 5, with 10 bases in between. The CDR3 coding sequence is TGTGCCAGCAGCTTTGTAGGGGGGGAGACCCAGTACTTC. Translated: CASSFVGGETQYF.

This clonotype came up many times. The chain recombines TRBV4-1 with TRBJ1-2; TRBD1 aligns across 7 bases. The CDR3 spans 19 residues. V trimming: 0 bases; J trimming: 4 bases; junction bases outside the gene matches: 17. Germline CDR1 MGHRA, CDR2 YSYEKL. The CDR3 region is CASSQENGARSSGGYGYTF. CDR3 sequence (DNA): TGCGCCAGCAGCCAAGAAAATGGGGCGCGGAGCTCAGGGGGCTATGGCTACACCTTC.

The chain recombines TRBV9 with TRBJ2-5; D ambiguous. V was cut by 2 bases and J by 8 bases, with 1 base left in between. Germline V gene sequence: CDR1 SGDLS, CDR2 YYNGEE. The CDR3 sequence is 9 residues long. For the CDR3, the DNA is TGTGCCAGCAGCGTTACCCAGTACTTC. Translating gives CASSVTQYF.

V gene TRBV2 combines with J gene TRBJ2-2; 12 nucleotides agree with TRBD2. CDR1 and CDR2 from the germline V gene are SNHLY and FYNNEI. The CDR3 has 17 amino acids. V trimming: 3 bases; J trimming: 1 base; junction bases outside the gene matches: 3. In nucleotides, the CDR3 is TGTGCCAGCAGTGAGGCTAGCGGGGGGGAGAACACCGGGGAGCTGTTTTTT. It yields the protein CASSEASGGENTGELFF. The full variable domain, in which reference TRBV2 and TRBJ2-2 provide the parts outside the CDR3, is EPEVTQTPSHQVTQMGQEVILRCVPISNHLYFYWYRQILGQKVEFLVSFYNNEISEKSEIFDDQFSVERPDGSNFTLKIRSTKLEDSAMYFCASSEASGGENTGELFFGEGSRLTVL.

This clonotype has at least ten counts. The chain has TRBV20-1 and TRBJ2-2, with D uncertain. The CDR3 covers 11 residues. The V gene's germline CDR1 is DFQATT and CDR2 SNEGSKA (reference sequence). Trimming took 5 bases from V and 6 from J, leaving 7 bases between them. CDR3 region: CSAPLAGELFF. The CDR3 bases are TGCAGTGCTCCCCTGGCCGGGGAGCTGTTTTTT.

Of note for this clonotype: A junction end diverges from the germline sequence, so it may reflect a read error. The rearrangement uses TRBV24-1 and TRBJ2-3; 12 nucleotides match TRBD2. The CDR3 runs to 16 residues. Germline values: CDR1 KGHDR, CDR2 SFDVKD. This CDR3 is CASSDSSGGATDTQYF. The CDR3 DNA is TGTGCCAGCAGTGACTCTAGCGGGGGGGCTACAGATACGCAGTATTTT.

This clonotype was picked up a small number of times. V usage is TRBV12-2 and J usage is TRBJ2-7; TRBD1 reflects the table's D call only, with no check against the DNA. TRBV12-2 is termed a pseudogene. CDR3 length: 13 amino acids. CDR3: CASRGGDSYEQYF. CDR3 DNA sequence: TGTGCAAGTCGCGGGGGGGACTCCTACGAGCAGTACTTC.

This clonotype came up many times. The rearrangement joins TRBV6-1 to TRBJ2-1; D call uncertain. The V end lost 0 bases, the J end lost 13 bases, and 10 bases lay between the germline ends. This CDR3 region has 12 residues. The germline gives CDR1 MNHNS, CDR2 SASEGT. The CDR3 loop is CASSEAGFEQFF. The CDR3 region has the DNA TGTGCCAGCAGTGAAGCGGGTTTCGAACAGTTCTTC.

With respect to this clonotype: This could be a read error, since a much larger clone is one nucleotide away. This rearrangement joins TRBV4-3 to TRBJ2-2; 9 bases match TRBD1. Germline V gives CDR1 LGHNA, CDR2 YSLEER. This CDR3 is built from 16 residues. The CDR3 loop reads CAISQEGQGNTGELFF. CDR3 sequence (DNA): TGCGCCATCAGCCAGGAGGGACAGGGGAACACCGGGGAGCTGTTTTTT.

In this sample, this clonotype turned up a few times. The chain recombines TRBV10-3 with TRBJ2-1, with D uncertain. Germline loops: CDR1 ENHRY, CDR2 SYGVKD. The CDR3 extends over 14 amino acids. Trimming stripped 7 bases from V and 1 base from J, with 11 bases between. CDR3 loop: CAIKGQTSYNEQFF. CDR3 DNA sequence: TGTGCCATCAAAGGTCAGACTTCCTACAATGAGCAGTTCTTC.

This chain uses TRBV19 with TRBJ1-2; no clear D. Trimming left V 6 bases short and J 6 bases short, with 5 bases between. Germline CDR1 and CDR2: LNHDA and SQIVND (reference sequence). The CDR3 runs 10 residues. In DNA, the CDR3 is TGTGCCAGTAGATTAGATGGCTACACCTTC. This translates into CASRLDGYTF.

V usage is TRBV2 and J usage is TRBJ1-6; 9 bases align to TRBD1. The junction had 5 bases not matched to a gene; V was cut back by 1 base and J by 10 bases. The CDR3 has 15 amino acids. Germline CDR1 SNHLY, CDR2 FYNNEI. The CDR3 here is CASSEDGTGNSPLHF. The DNA of the CDR3 is TGTGCCAGCAGTGAAGATGGGACAGGGAACTCACCCCTCCACTTT.

J is TRBJ1-2 and V is TRBV12-3 or TRBV12-4; D gene unclear. The CDR3 is 11 residues long. V was clipped by 6 bases and J by 4 bases, with 6 bases between them. The CDR3 DNA is TGTGCCAGCAGCGAGTCCTATGGCTACACCTTC. It specifies CASSESYGYTF.

Ten or more counts support this clonotype. The chain couples TRBV19 to TRBJ1-5; D is unclear. V dropped 11 bases and J dropped 2 bases, with 16 bases sitting between them. The CDR3 is 14 residues long. Germline CDR1 is LNHDA and CDR2 is SQIVND (reference sequence). The CDR3 sequence is CASRLVLGNQPQHF. The CDR3 nucleotides are TGTGCCTCCCGGTTAGTCCTGGGCAATCAGCCCCAGCATTTT.

This chain connects TRBV7-8 to TRBJ2-7; a possible D gene is TRBD2 (6 bases). V was trimmed by 1 base and J by 0 bases, leaving 13 bases between them. Per the germline V gene, CDR1 is SGHVS and CDR2 is FQNEAQ. The length of the CDR3 is 16 residues. The CDR3 region has the DNA TGTGCCAGCAGCTTAGGCGGCGGGACTTTCTCCTACGAGCAGTACTTC. It codes for CASSLGGGTFSYEQYF.

The V gene is TRBV20-1, the J gene TRBJ1-1; D perhaps matches TRBD1 (6 bases). Trimming took 5 bases from V and 3 from J, leaving 13 bases between them. The CDR3 extends over 13 amino acids. Germline values: CDR1 DFQATT, CDR2 SNEGSKA (reference sequence). The CDR3 here is CSARQDEYTEAFF. DNA of the CDR3: TGCAGTGCTCGACAGGACGAGTACACTGAAGCTTTCTTT.

This clonotype has a count of ten or more. The gene calls are TRBV20-1 and TRBJ1-2; D unclear. Per the germline V gene, CDR1 is DFQATT and CDR2 is SNEGSKA (reference sequence). This CDR3 is 12 amino acids long. The V gene lost 0 bases and the J gene lost 3 bases, with 5 bases spanning the gap. CDR3 nucleotides: TGCAGTGCTAGAGATCATGACTATGGCTACACCTTC. Amino acids: CSARDHDYGYTF.

This clonotype was recorded many times. Mismatch with germline at one junction end may stem from a read error. V is TRBV19 and J is TRBJ1-1; D uncertain. Germline V gives CDR1 LNHDA, CDR2 SQIVND (reference sequence). This CDR3 contains 15 residues. The CDR3 nucleotides are TGTGTCAGTAGTACCCGTGCGATGGGGAACACTGAAGCTTTCTTT. It specifies CVSSTRAMGNTEAFF.

J is TRBJ2-2 and V is TRBV11-2, with 8 bases identical to TRBD2. With V trimmed by 3 bases and J by 7 bases, 19 bases remained unmatched. Germline V gene data show CDR1 as SGHAT and CDR2 as FQNNGV. CDR3 length: 19 residues. The CDR3 bases are TGTGCCAGCAGCTTGGGACTAGTCCTCGGGCCCCAGGGCATCGGGGAGCTGTTTTTT. Translation gives CASSLGLVLGPQGIGELFF.

This clonotype occurred a few times. This chain joins TRBV7-9 and TRBJ1-1; D ambiguous. In germline, CDR1 is SEHNR, CDR2 FQNEAQ (reference sequence). The CDR3 length is 13 residues. Trimming left V 1 base short and J 3 bases short, with 6 bases between. In DNA form, the CDR3 reads TGTGCCAGCAGCTTAGGCCCTTACACTGAAGCTTTCTTT. The encoded protein is CASSLGPYTEAFF.